This T cell receptor beta chain was sequenced in a study of OX40 agonist ivuxolimab in advanced cancers. Study summary: Each patient was given ivuxolimab into a vein every 2 weeks, at 0.01 to 10 mg/kg. Hepatocellular carcinoma, melanoma, renal cell or head and neck cancer affected the dose-escalation patients.

The data were produced by immunoSEQ multiplex PCR, yet TCRdb's version contains in-frame clones alone and is incomplete. The repertoire holds around 60,000 clones, with about 87% as singletons. J was trimmed by 7 bases and V by 0 bases; bases with no gene match: 5. This CDR3 comprises 17 residues. The germline CDR1 and CDR2 sequences are MGHRA and YSYEKL. The chain combines TRBV4-1 with TRBJ2-1, with 14 bases aligning to TRBD2. The starting material was CD4+ or CD8+ T cells sorted from blood, obtained in a trial of the OX40 agonist ivuxolimab. The clonotype originates from an adult with an advanced solid tumor such as melanoma, head and neck, liver or kidney cancer. The CDR3 here is CASSQESGLAGDNEQFF. CDR3 bases: TGCGCCAGCAGCCAAGAATCGGGACTAGCGGGAGATAATGAGCAGTTCTTC.